The present TCR beta chain was sequenced within a study of T-cell memory formation after mild COVID-19 (dated by TCRdb to about 2021). Regarding the complete study: TCR sequence clusters from the two donors were found to be largely donor specific. T-cell clones expanding and contracting after mild COVID-19 in a couple of donors were tracked by longitudinal TCRalpha and TCRbeta repertoire sequencing. The cohort was made up of two young adult volunteers, one female and one male, who were previously healthy. What the work shows at the level of the full study, not this receptor alone: SARS-CoV-2 specificity was not confirmed for the second-wave clones peaking on day 37. From day 15 to 85, contracting clones showed balanced CD4/CD8 phenotypes, whereas a second wave of clones that expanded from day 15 to 37 leaned towards CD4+. Only a couple of mild cases were covered by the study, and larger cohorts that include severe cases with pre-infection samples were considered necessary. Contracting CD4+ clones were found mainly in CM and EM memory subsets, while CD8+ clones were enriched in EMRA. Some responding clones were found in pre-infection memory, which suggests that pre-existing cross-reactive memory T cells took part in the SARS-CoV-2 response.

PBMCs were isolated by Ficoll-Paque density gradient centrifugation. This clonotype was seen at least ten times. It lacks a known antigen. There are no base qualities to consult, and no much larger clone falls within one base. Cut back by 5 bases and 6 bases, the V and J ends lie 14 bases apart. CDR1 and CDR2 were assigned from the germline V gene as SGHVS and FNYEAQ. The CDR3 holds 14 amino acids from the cysteine to the phenylalanine. The DNA shown is the 42-base CDR3, in frame from base 1. The instrument was an Illumina NovaSeq 6000. cDNA libraries for TCRalpha and TCRbeta were prepared by 5'RACE using constant-segment primers, with sample barcodes and unique molecular identifiers added. RNA was extracted from every sample with Trizol reagent. Libraries were amplified in two PCR steps, with a second sample barcode and Illumina TruSeq adapters added in the second step. The libraries were sequenced on an Illumina NovaSeq using 2 x 150 bp paired-end reads. For the original study's pipeline: With migec v1.2.7, reads were demultiplexed and then collapsed into UMI-guided consensus sequences. With mixcr v2.1.11, UMI consensuses were aligned to TRA and TRB V and J templates and assembled into clonotypes. Expanded or contracted clonotypes were those called significant by both edgeR and NoisET, with noise models trained on biological replicates. For edgeR calls, the thresholds were a false discovery rate-adjusted p below 0.01 and a log2 fold-change of 1. As an exploratory analysis of dynamics, PCA with hierarchical clustering was applied to max-normalized trajectories of the 1000 most abundant clonotypes. Separately sequenced CD4+ and CD8+ repertoires were used to assign the CD4 or CD8 phenotype of responding clones. The raw public data were reprocessed by TCRdb itself: fastp quality trimming at Q25, MiXCR clonotype calling, in-frame beta chains only. One record per CDR3 amino acid sequence lists the most common genes and DNA. These V and J calls rely on TCRdb rather than the paper's analysis. The sample data list hundreds of thousands of distinct CDR3 sequences, and roughly 22% of these were observed just once. Under 15% of the sample is taken by the ten largest.

This sequence originates from an adult woman who had mild COVID-19 (a few samples of this study predate the infection). The sample titles of this study are shuffled in the database, so cell type and time point are left out; the donor was told from shared clones. The sequence is built from TRBV7-6 and TRBJ1-5; no D segment can be confidently identified. Sequenced input: PBMCs or a T cell subset sorted from them (not recorded which). The nucleotide sequence reads as follows: TGTGCCAGCAGCGCGGGCGGTCTCGGTCAGCCCCAGCATTTT. Translation gives CASSAGGLGQPQHF.